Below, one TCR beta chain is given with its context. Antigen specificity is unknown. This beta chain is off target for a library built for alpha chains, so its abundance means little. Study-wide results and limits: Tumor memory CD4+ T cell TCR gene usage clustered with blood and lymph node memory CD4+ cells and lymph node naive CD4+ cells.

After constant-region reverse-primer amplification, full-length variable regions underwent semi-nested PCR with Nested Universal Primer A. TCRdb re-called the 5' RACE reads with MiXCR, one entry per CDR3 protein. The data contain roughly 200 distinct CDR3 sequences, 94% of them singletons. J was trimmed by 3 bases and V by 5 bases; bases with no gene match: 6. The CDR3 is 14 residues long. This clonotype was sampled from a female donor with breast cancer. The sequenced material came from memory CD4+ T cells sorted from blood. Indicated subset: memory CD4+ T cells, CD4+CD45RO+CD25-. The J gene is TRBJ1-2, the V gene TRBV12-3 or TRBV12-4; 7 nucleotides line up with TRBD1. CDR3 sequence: CASSPPTGYYGYTF. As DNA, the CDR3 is TGTGCCAGCAGTCCTCCGACAGGGTACTATGGCTACACCTTC.